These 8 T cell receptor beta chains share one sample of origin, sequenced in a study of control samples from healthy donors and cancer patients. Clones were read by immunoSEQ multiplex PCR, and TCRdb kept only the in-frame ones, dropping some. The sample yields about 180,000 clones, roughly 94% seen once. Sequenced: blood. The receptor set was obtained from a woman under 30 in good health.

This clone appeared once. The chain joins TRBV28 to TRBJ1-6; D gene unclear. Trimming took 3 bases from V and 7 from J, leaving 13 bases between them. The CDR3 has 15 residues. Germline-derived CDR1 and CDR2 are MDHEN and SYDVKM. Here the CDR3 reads CASSFYSGFNSPLHF. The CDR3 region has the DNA TGTGCCAGCAGTTTCTATTCCGGGTTCAATTCACCCCTCCACTTT.

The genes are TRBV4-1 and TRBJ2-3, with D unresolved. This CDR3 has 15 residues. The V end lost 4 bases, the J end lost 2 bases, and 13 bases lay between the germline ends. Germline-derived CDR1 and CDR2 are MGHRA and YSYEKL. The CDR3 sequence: CASSPIGGSTDTQYF. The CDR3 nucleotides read TGCGCCAGCAGCCCGATAGGCGGATCCACAGATACGCAGTATTTT.

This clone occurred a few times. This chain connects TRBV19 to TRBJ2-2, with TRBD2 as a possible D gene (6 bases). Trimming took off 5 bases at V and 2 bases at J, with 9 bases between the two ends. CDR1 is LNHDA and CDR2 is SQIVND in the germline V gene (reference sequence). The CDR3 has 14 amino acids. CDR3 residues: CASSQGLNTGELFF. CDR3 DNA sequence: TGTGCCAGTAGTCAGGGACTCAACACCGGGGAGCTGTTTTTT.

CDR3 bases: TGTGCCAGCAGCTCTCTAGGACGGACGAACACTGAAGCTTTCTTT. Translation: CASSSLGRTNTEAFF. The chain couples TRBV6-2 or TRBV6-3 to TRBJ1-1; no clear D gene. The germline V gene encodes CDR1 MNHEY and CDR2 SVGEGT. Trimming left V 6 bases short and J 1 base short, with 15 bases between. The CDR3 runs 15 residues.

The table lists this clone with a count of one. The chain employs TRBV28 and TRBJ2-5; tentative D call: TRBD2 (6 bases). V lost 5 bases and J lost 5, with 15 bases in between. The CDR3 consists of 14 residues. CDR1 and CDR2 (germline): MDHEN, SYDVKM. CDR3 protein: CASSRGGARETQYF. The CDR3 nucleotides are TGTGCCAGCAGTCGCGGAGGGGCCCGGGAGACCCAGTACTTC.

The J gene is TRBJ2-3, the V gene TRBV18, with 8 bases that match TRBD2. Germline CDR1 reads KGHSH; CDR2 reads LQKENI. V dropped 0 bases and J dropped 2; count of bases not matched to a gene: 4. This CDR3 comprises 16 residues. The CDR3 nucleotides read TGTGCCAGCTCACCACCTGTAGCGGGGTCCACAGATACGCAGTATTTT. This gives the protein CASSPPVAGSTDTQYF.

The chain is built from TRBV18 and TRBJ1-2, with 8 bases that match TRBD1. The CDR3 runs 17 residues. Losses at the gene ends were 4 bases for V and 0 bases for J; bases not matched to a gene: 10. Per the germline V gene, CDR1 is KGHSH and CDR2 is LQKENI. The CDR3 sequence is CASSHNSPGQANYGYTF. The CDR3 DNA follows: TGTGCCAGCTCACACAACTCCCCGGGACAGGCTAACTATGGCTACACCTTC.

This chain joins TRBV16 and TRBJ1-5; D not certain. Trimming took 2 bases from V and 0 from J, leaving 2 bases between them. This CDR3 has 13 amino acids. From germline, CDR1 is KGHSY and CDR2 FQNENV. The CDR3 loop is CASSQNSNQPQHF. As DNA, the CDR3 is TGTGCCAGCAGCCAAAATAGCAATCAGCCCCAGCATTTT. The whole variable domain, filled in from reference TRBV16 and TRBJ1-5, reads GEEVAQTPKHLVRGEGQKAKLYCAPIKGHSYVFWYQQVLKNEFKFLISFQNENVFDETGMPKERFSAKCLPNSPCSLEIQATKLEDSAVYFCASSQNSNQPQHFGDGTRLSIL.